The clone carrying this TCR beta chain appeared once. This record comes from a study of shared clonotypes between healthy human individuals. The CDR3 is made up of 13 amino acids. V lost 10 bases and J lost 1; bases outside the gene matches: 4. Germline V gene data show CDR1 as SNHLY and CDR2 as FYNNEI. Produced via immunoSEQ multiplex PCR; TCRdb's table is partial and in-frame only. The sample lists roughly 650,000 clones; 97% were seen once. V and J are TRBV2 and TRBJ2-3; TRBD2 aligns across 8 bases. Sequenced material: naive CD4+ T cells sorted from blood. This sample's subset: CD45RA+ positively selected. This sequence originates from a woman aged 25 to 39 in good health. CDR3 sequence: CATTSGGTDTQYF. The DNA of the CDR3 is TGTGCCACCACTAGCGGAGGCACAGATACGCAGTATTTT.